This TCR beta chain comes out of a study of spatial heterogeneity in lung cancer. On the study more broadly: Alpha-chain detections were consistently fewer than beta-chain detections among the sequences. An average of more than ten raw reads was observed per unique TCR and UMI combination.

As to time point: sample taken at primary tumor resection. The study sequenced unsorted whole RNA from tumor, nontumor lung or frozen PBMC. This clonotype appeared many times. Antigen: not known. This CDR3 is built from 14 residues. Germline trimming cut 4 bases from V and 7 bases from J; bases unmatched to any gene: 5. The germline V gene has CDR1 SGHRS and CDR2 YFSETQ. Each CDR3 protein gets one entry after TCRdb re-called the 5' RACE reads with MiXCR. This sample carries about 92,000 distinct CDR3 sequences, approximately 12% of them seen once, and the ten largest clones take about 41%. General study results and limits: The appearance of ubiquitous expanded tumor TCRs in blood was greater at resection than follow-up.

The clonotype was recovered from a male donor with early-stage non-small cell lung cancer. The material sequenced was PBMCs, taken at surgery. V gene TRBV5-1 combines with J gene TRBJ1-6; 7 bases agree with TRBD1. The CDR3 loop is CASSGGTENSPLHF. CDR3 nucleotide sequence: TGCGCCAGCAGCGGCGGGACAGAAAATTCACCCCTCCACTTT.